This TCR beta chain derives from a study of T cells after yellow fever vaccination. The study's findings and limits: Boosting was followed by the reappearance of most primary-vaccination clones (96% CD4, about 90% CD8).

From the 5' RACE reads, TCRdb called clonotypes with MiXCR, one entry per CDR3 protein. The sample lists a few hundred thousand distinct CDR3 sequences, roughly 3.5% seen once, with around a quarter in the top ten. The V gene's germline CDR1 is LNHDA and CDR2 SQIVND (reference sequence). The V end was cut by 6 bases, the J end by 3 bases, with 17 bases between. The CDR3 contains 15 residues. This clonotype was observed a few times. Antigen unknown. The sequencing used PBMCs, collected on the day of the yellow fever booster vaccination. The gene calls are TRBV19 and TRBJ1-1, with D possibly being TRBD1 (5 bases). The receptor's source is a man in his late teens or twenties who received the YFV17D yellow fever vaccine. The CDR3 nucleotides read TGTGCCAGTAGCCCGACAGCCCCTGGGGACACTGAAGCTTTCTTT. Translation: CASSPTAPGDTEAFF. The entire variable domain, with the rest obtained from reference TRBV19 and TRBJ1-1, is as follows: DGGITQSPKYLFRKEGQNVTLSCEQNLNHDAMYWYRQDPGQGLRLIYYSQIVNDFQKGDIAEGYSVSREKKESFPLTVTSAQKNPTAFYLCASSPTAPGDTEAFFGQGTRLTVV.